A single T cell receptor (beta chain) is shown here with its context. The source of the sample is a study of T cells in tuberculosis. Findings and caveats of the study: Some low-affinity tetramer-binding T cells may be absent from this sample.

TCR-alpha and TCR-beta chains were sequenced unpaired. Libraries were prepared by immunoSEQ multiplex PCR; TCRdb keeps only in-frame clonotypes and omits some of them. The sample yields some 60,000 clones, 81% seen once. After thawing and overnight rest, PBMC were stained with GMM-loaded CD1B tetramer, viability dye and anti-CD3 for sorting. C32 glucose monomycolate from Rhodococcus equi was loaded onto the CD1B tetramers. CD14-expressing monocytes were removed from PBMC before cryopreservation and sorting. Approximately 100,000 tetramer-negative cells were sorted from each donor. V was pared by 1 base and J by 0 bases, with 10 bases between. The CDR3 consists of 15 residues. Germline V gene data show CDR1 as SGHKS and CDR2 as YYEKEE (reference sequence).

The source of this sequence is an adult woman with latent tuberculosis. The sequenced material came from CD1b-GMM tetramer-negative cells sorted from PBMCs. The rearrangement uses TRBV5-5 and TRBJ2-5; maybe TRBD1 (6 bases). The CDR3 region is CASSLPRGHQETQYF. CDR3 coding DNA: TGTGCCAGCAGCTTGCCCAGGGGACACCAAGAGACCCAGTACTTC.